A single sample gave rise to the 24 T cell receptor beta chains below, sequenced in a study of radiotherapy plus CTLA-4 blockade in lung cancer. The protocol was immunoSEQ multiplex PCR, while the TCRdb copy is restricted to in-frame clones and leaves out a portion. This sample has about 120,000 clones, with around 90% found just once. Sequencing used peripheral blood, obtained from a patient treated with radiotherapy plus ipilimumab. The receptors originated from a human donor with non-small cell lung cancer that progressed on radiotherapy plus ipilimumab.

The rearrangement uses TRBV29-1 and TRBJ2-3; TRBD2 agrees at 7 bases. The CDR3 contains 14 residues. Germline assignment: CDR1 SQVTM and CDR2 ANQGSEA. V dropped 6 bases and J dropped 5; count of bases not matched to a gene: 11. The CDR3 sequence is CSVTRGSRGDTQYF. CDR3 DNA: TGCAGCGTGACCCGCGGGAGTCGGGGAGATACGCAGTATTTT.

CDR3 residues: CASSGVSGPTGHEQFF. The DNA of the CDR3 is TGTGCCAGCAGTGGGGTTTCCGGGCCAACAGGCCATGAGCAGTTCTTC. This chain connects TRBV6-6 to TRBJ2-1; TRBD1 might be the D (5 bases). Germline V CDR1 and CDR2: MNHNY, SVGAGI (reference sequence). Deletions cut 5 bases from V and 8 bases from J, with 22 bases between. The CDR3 spans 16 residues.

The rearrangement uses TRBV18 and TRBJ1-2; D remains unclear. V was clipped by 1 base and J by 6 bases, with 9 bases between them. CDR3 size: 13 residues. Germline CDR1 is KGHSH and CDR2 is LQKENI. CDR3 DNA: TGTGCCAGCTCACCACTCGGCCGGAATGGCTACACCTTC. This codes for CASSPLGRNGYTF.

The chain joins TRBV29-1 to TRBJ1-1; weak D call: TRBD1 (6 bases). The ends were cut back, 7 bases at V and 1 base at J, with 10 bases in the middle. This CDR3 has 12 amino acids. Germline V CDR1 and CDR2: SQVTM, ANQGSEA. The CDR3 spells CSAQTGNTEAFF. The CDR3, as DNA: TGCAGCGCTCAGACAGGGAACACTGAAGCTTTCTTT.

The rearrangement links TRBV7-3 to TRBJ1-1; D is uncertain. CDR3 length equals 14 residues. The germline V and J ends were trimmed by 11 bases and 0 bases, with 16 bases remaining between them. Germline values: CDR1 SGHTA, CDR2 FQGTGA. The CDR3 sequence: CAPVLRMMNTEAFF. In DNA, the CDR3 is TGTGCCCCGGTCCTGCGCATGATGAACACTGAAGCTTTCTTT.

The V gene is TRBV18, the J gene TRBJ1-1; D not resolved. Trimming shortened V by 6 bases and J by 3 bases, and 11 bases separated the two germline ends. CDR1 and CDR2 from the germline V gene are KGHSH and LQKENI. The CDR3 has 13 amino acids. The CDR3 region is CASSMVRDTEAFF. For the CDR3, the DNA is TGTGCCAGCTCCATGGTCCGGGACACTGAAGCTTTCTTT.

The chain carries TRBV6-5 and TRBJ2-3; perhaps TRBD1 as D (6 bases). This CDR3 has 16 amino acids. Germline V gene data show CDR1 as MNHEY and CDR2 as SVGAGI. The ends were cut back, 2 bases at V and 6 bases at J, with 18 bases in the middle. CDR3 coding DNA: TGTGCCAGCAGTTACACCCGACCAGGGGAAGGGGATACGCAGTATTTT. This translates into CASSYTRPGEGDTQYF.

This chain links TRBV2 with TRBJ2-1; 7 positions match TRBD2. CDR1 is SNHLY, CDR2 FYNNEI, per germline. The CDR3 covers 16 residues. V lost 2 bases and J lost 2; bases outside the gene matches: 6. The CDR3 nucleotides are TGTGCCAGCAGTGAAAGGCTAGCGGTTGCCTACAATGAGCAGTTCTTC. As protein: CASSERLAVAYNEQFF.

The rearrangement links TRBV18 to TRBJ1-1; D is ambiguous. CDR1 is KGHSH, CDR2 LQKENI, per germline. This CDR3 region has 14 residues. The germline V and J ends were trimmed by 5 bases and 2 bases, with 12 bases remaining between them. The CDR3 DNA is TGTGCCAGCTCATCCGACCGGGTCAACACTGAAGCTTTCTTT. Its translation: CASSSDRVNTEAFF.

This chain links TRBV28 with TRBJ2-3, with a weak D call TRBD1 (7 bases). V lost 5 bases to trimming and J lost 0 bases, with 12 bases between them. This CDR3 is 15 amino acids long. From germline, CDR1 is MDHEN and CDR2 SYDVKM. The CDR3 DNA reads as TGTGCCAGCAGTCCAGGGGGACTGAGCACAGATACGCAGTATTTT. Its translation: CASSPGGLSTDTQYF.

The rearrangement links TRBV18 to TRBJ2-3; D uncertain. Looked up from germline, CDR1 is KGHSH and CDR2 is LQKENI. This CDR3 comprises 14 residues. Trimming pared 2 bases from V and 2 bases from J, leaving 8 bases between. The CDR3 DNA reads as TGTGCCAGCTCACCAAGGGCATCCACAGATACGCAGTATTTT. As protein: CASSPRASTDTQYF.

The chain has TRBV19 and TRBJ1-2, with 7 positions matching TRBD1. Germline assignment: CDR1 LNHDA and CDR2 SQIVND (reference sequence). After removal of 9 bases from V and 0 bases from J, the junction contained 4 bases not matched to a gene. The CDR3 covers 13 residues. In nucleotides, the CDR3 is TGTGCCAGCAATACAGGGGCTAACTATGGCTACACCTTC. Translated, it gives CASNTGANYGYTF.

The V and J genes are TRBV7-9 and TRBJ2-5, with 8 bases fitting TRBD1. V shed 4 bases, J shed 5 bases, and the junction held 9 bases outside the gene matches. The length of the CDR3 is 15 residues. Germline V CDR1 and CDR2: SEHNR, FQNEAQ (reference sequence). CDR3 sequence: CASSSTGTGVETQYF. CDR3 sequence (DNA): TGTGCCAGCAGCTCCACCGGGACAGGCGTGGAGACCCAGTACTTC.

J is TRBJ1-1 and V is TRBV18; 9 bases line up with TRBD1. Unmatched junction bases numbered 9, after V lost 1 base and J lost 6 bases. Germline V gene lookup returns CDR1 KGHSH and CDR2 LQKENI. CDR3 size: 16 residues. DNA for the CDR3: TGTGCCAGCTCACCACGAAGGGACAGGGTTGGAGCTGAAGCTTTCTTT. It specifies CASSPRRDRVGAEAFF. Filled out from reference TRBV18 and TRBJ1-1, the complete variable domain reads NAGVMQNPRHLVRRRGQEARLRCSPMKGHSHVYWYRQLPEEGLKFMVYLQKENIIDESGMPKERFSAEFPKEGPSILRIQQVVRGDSAAYFCASSPRRDRVGAEAFFGQGTRLTVV.

The chain couples TRBV5-1 to TRBJ1-4, with 7 bases that match TRBD1. Germline CDR1 is SGHRS and CDR2 is YFSETQ. V lost 4 bases to trimming and J lost 8 bases; unmatched junction nucleotides: 14. CDR3 length: 16 residues. The CDR3 is CASSPQGGLQGEKLFF. CDR3 in DNA: TGCGCCAGCAGCCCCCAGGGGGGGTTACAGGGAGAAAAACTGTTTTTT.

This clone was counted once. V is TRBV18 and J is TRBJ2-1; TRBD2 agrees at 10 bases. Germline V lookup: CDR1 KGHSH, CDR2 LQKENI. This CDR3 contains 15 residues. The V segment lost 2 bases and the J segment 7 bases; nucleotides outside the gene matches: 5. The CDR3 DNA is TGTGCCAGCTCACCAGTGGCTAGCGGGAGTAATGAGCAGTTCTTC. This encodes CASSPVASGSNEQFF.

The V call is TRBV10-3, the J call TRBJ1-2; D remains unclear. The germline CDR1 and CDR2 sequences are ENHRY and SYGVKD. The CDR3 covers 13 residues. Trimming took 8 bases from V and 4 from J, leaving 14 bases between them. The CDR3 loop is CAISREDGYGYTF. The CDR3 nucleotides are TGTGCCATCTCTAGGGAGGATGGCTATGGCTACACCTTC.

The chain carries TRBV6-6 and TRBJ1-2; 10 bases fit TRBD1. The CDR3 has 14 residues. With 5 bases clipped from V and 4 bases from J, the junction kept 4 bases outside the gene matches. From germline, CDR1 is MNHNY and CDR2 SVGAGI (reference sequence). CDR3 nucleotide sequence: TGTGCCAGCAGTGCCGGACAGGGGGGCTATGGCTACACCTTC. Its protein is CASSAGQGGYGYTF.

The rearrangement links TRBV5-1 to TRBJ1-2; TRBD1 might be the D (6 bases). Germline loops: CDR1 SGHRS, CDR2 YFSETQ. Trimming shortened V by 0 bases and J by 4 bases, and 10 bases separated the two germline ends. The length of the CDR3 is 14 residues. DNA of the CDR3: TGCGCCAGCAGCTTGGGCCAGGGGAGCTATGGCTACACCTTC. Its protein is CASSLGQGSYGYTF.

This rearrangement joins TRBV5-6 to TRBJ1-1, with D perhaps matching TRBD1 (6 bases). This CDR3 comprises 14 residues. From germline, CDR1 is SGHDT and CDR2 YYEEEE. V was pared by 5 bases and J by 4 bases, with 15 bases between. CDR3 sequence reads: CASSPQGRPTEAFF. As DNA, the CDR3 is TGTGCCAGCAGTCCTCAGGGGCGCCCCACTGAAGCTTTCTTT.

V gene TRBV5-1 combines with J gene TRBJ2-5; the D gene is possibly TRBD2 (5 bases). Deletions cut 7 bases from V and 3 bases from J, with 10 bases between. Germline CDR1 is SGHRS and CDR2 is YFSETQ. The CDR3 contains 12 residues. CDR3 bases: TGCGCCAGCCGGGTTAGCGAAGAGACCCAGTACTTC. Its protein product is CASRVSEETQYF.

This chain's CDR3 is CASSFKVNVNEQFF. The CDR3 bases are TGTGCCAGCAGCTTCAAGGTGAACGTCAATGAGCAGTTCTTC. J is TRBJ2-1 and V is TRBV7-2; D unclear. V lost 3 bases to trimming and J lost 6 bases, with 12 bases between them. Germline-derived CDR1 and CDR2 are SGHTA and FQGNSA. The CDR3 runs to 14 residues. Full variable domain (rest looked up from reference TRBV7-2 and TRBJ2-1): GAGVSQSPSNKVTEKGKDVELRCDPISGHTALYWYRQSLGQGLEFLIYFQGNSAPDKSGLPSDRFSAERTGGSVSTLTIQRTQQEDSAVYLCASSFKVNVNEQFFGPGTRLTVL.

This clone was counted only a few times. The chain recombines TRBV28 with TRBJ1-1; TRBD1 agrees at 8 bases. The CDR3 spans 15 residues. With V trimmed by 6 bases and J by 1 base, 7 bases remained unmatched. The V gene's germline CDR1 is MDHEN and CDR2 SYDVKM. For the CDR3, the DNA is TGTGCCAGCAGAGCCTCGACAGGGGCGAACACTGAAGCTTTCTTT. It yields the protein CASRASTGANTEAFF.

V usage is TRBV9 and J usage is TRBJ2-7; D uncertain. The CDR3 sequence is 14 residues long. CDR1 and CDR2 from the germline V gene are SGDLS and YYNGEE. V lost 0 bases and J lost 0, with 7 bases in between. CDR3 protein: CASSVDGVSYEQYF. CDR3 nucleotide sequence: TGTGCCAGCAGCGTAGATGGGGTCTCCTACGAGCAGTACTTC.